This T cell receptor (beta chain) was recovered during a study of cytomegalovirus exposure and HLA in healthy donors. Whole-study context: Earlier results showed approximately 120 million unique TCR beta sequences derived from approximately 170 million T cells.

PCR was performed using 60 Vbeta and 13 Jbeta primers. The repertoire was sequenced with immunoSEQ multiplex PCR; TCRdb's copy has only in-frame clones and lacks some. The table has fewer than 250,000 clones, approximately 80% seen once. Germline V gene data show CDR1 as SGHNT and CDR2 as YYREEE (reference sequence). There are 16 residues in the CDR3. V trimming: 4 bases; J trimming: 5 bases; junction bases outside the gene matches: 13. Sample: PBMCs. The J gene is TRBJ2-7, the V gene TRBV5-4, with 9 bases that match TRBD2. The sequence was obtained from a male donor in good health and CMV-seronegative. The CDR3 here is CASSAGGSLLKDEQYF. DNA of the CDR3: TGTGCCAGCAGCGCGGGGGGGTCACTTCTGAAGGACGAGCAGTACTTC.